This T cell receptor beta chain originates from a study of blood T cell repertoires in COVID-19. About the research overall: Sample material is recorded as cDNA or gDNA derived from T cells, B-cell-depleted T cells, or PBMCs.

Per the original data handling: From reference gene primer amplification, estimates of nucleated cell counts were derived. Sequenced by immunoSEQ multiplex PCR; TCRdb stores in-frame clones only, minus some. V and J calls and clone size come straight from that table; D and trimming were deduced from the DNA. The sample has some 55,000 clones, 90% to 95% seen once. Germline V gene data show CDR1 as SGHNT and CDR2 as YYREEE (reference sequence). Deletions cut 0 bases from V and 4 bases from J, with 13 bases between. CDR3 length: 15 residues. This chain connects TRBV5-4 to TRBJ1-2; possibly TRBD1 for D (5 bases). This sequence was found in a human donor in a cohort sampled during active COVID-19. Sequences were obtained from peripheral blood. DNA for the CDR3: TGTGCCAGCAGCTTGGGGAAGGAGGGGTTCTATGGCTACACCTTC. It specifies CASSLGKEGFYGYTF.